These 24 T cell receptor beta chains originate from one sample sequenced in a study of cytomegalovirus exposure and HLA in healthy donors (dated by TCRdb to about 2017). To prepare the library, the immunoSEQ multiplex PCR assay was applied. For the multiplex PCR, a mixture combining 60 forward primers for TCR Vbeta segments and 13 reverse primers for TCR Jbeta segments was used. Not all clones reach the TCRdb copy of this immuneACCESS table, which keeps in-frame sequences only. Checked studies attribute under half of the gap to unresolved V genes and leave the rest unexplained. Present in this sample are fewer than 150,000 clones, over 60% of which were seen just once. The ten largest clones capture 3.5% to 4% of the sample. Sequencing used PBMCs. The receptors originated from a human donor in good health.

This clone was recorded once. J is TRBJ2-5 and V is TRBV27, with 7 bases matching TRBD2. The CDR3 has 12 residues. Per the germline V gene, CDR1 is MNHEY and CDR2 is SMNVEV (reference sequence). With V trimmed by 3 bases and J by 12 bases, 7 bases remained unmatched. The CDR3 here is CASSFPSGVKYF. CDR3 nucleotides: TGTGCCAGCAGTTTCCCCAGCGGGGTGAAGTACTTC.

The rearrangement links TRBV6-5 to TRBJ1-1, with a tentative D call TRBD1 (6 bases). This CDR3 comprises 14 residues. V was shortened by 6 bases and J by 4 bases, with 15 bases between the two germline ends. The germline V gene encodes CDR1 MNHEY and CDR2 SVGAGI. CDR3 residues: CASSLLTRGTEAFF. DNA for the CDR3: TGTGCCAGCAGCCTCCTAACCAGGGGCACTGAAGCTTTCTTT.

The genes are TRBV7-9 and TRBJ2-1; 8 bases map to TRBD1. Germline loops: CDR1 SEHNR, CDR2 FQNEAQ (reference sequence). The CDR3 has 14 residues. The V and J ends lost 8 bases and 8 bases, in that order; junction bases with no gene match: 11. CDR3 nucleotides: TGTGCCAGCTCCTCCGGACAGGGCCTCGATGAGCAGTTCTTC. It yields the protein CASSSGQGLDEQFF. Supplemented by reference TRBV7-9 and TRBJ2-1, the full variable domain reads DTGVSQNPRHKITKRGQNVTFRCDPISEHNRLYWYRQTLGQGPEFLTYFQNEAQLEKSRLLSDRFSAERPKGSFSTLEIQRTEQGDSAMYLCASSSGQGLDEQFFGPGTRLTVL.

The rearrangement uses TRBV5-1 and TRBJ2-5; 8 bases match TRBD1. The length of the CDR3 is 14 residues. Unmatched junction bases numbered 4, after V lost 1 base and J lost 5 bases. CDR1 SGHRS and CDR2 YFSETQ come from the germline V gene. In DNA, the CDR3 is TGCGCCAGCAGCTTGTCCGGACAGGGCGAGACCCAGTACTTC. It translates to CASSLSGQGETQYF.

This clone was seen once. The rearrangement uses TRBV11-3 and TRBJ2-7, with TRBD1 identical over 7 bases. The V and J ends lost 1 base and 6 bases, in that order; junction bases with no gene match: 9. Germline assignment: CDR1 SGHNT and CDR2 YENEEA. This CDR3 has 15 residues. The DNA of the CDR3 is TGTGCCAGCAGCTTAGGCTTGACAGGGAAGCCCGAGCAGTACTTC. Its protein is CASSLGLTGKPEQYF.

The chain employs TRBV4-1 and TRBJ1-2; TRBD1 aligns across 7 bases. The V gene's germline CDR1 is MGHRA and CDR2 YSYEKL. Germline trimming cut 0 bases from V and 2 bases from J; bases unmatched to any gene: 6. This CDR3 region has 16 residues. DNA of the CDR3: TGCGCCAGCAGCCAAGATCGGGAGGGGGCAAACTATGGCTACACCTTC. Its protein is CASSQDREGANYGYTF.

The rearrangement links TRBV11-3 to TRBJ2-7; TRBD1 agrees at 8 bases. Germline V lookup: CDR1 SGHNT, CDR2 YENEEA. The CDR3 has 15 amino acids. Trimming at V came to 2 bases and at J to 6 bases, leaving 9 bases not matched to a gene. The CDR3 loop is CASSLPRTGTGEQYF. For the CDR3, the DNA is TGTGCCAGCAGCTTACCTCGGACAGGGACAGGCGAGCAGTACTTC.

This clone was counted a single time. At one end, the junction sequence differs from germline, possibly due to a read error. CDR3 nucleotides: TGTGCCAGCAGCCTTCTTCCCAGGCTAGCCGAAAACATTCAGTACTTC. This sequence encodes CASSLLPRLAENIQYF. The chain carries TRBV28 and TRBJ2-4; D possibly corresponds to TRBD2 (5 bases). The germline gives CDR1 MDHEN, CDR2 SYDVKM. The CDR3 is made up of 16 amino acids.

This chain connects TRBV19 to TRBJ2-2, with a weak D call TRBD2 (5 bases). The CDR3 sequence is 12 residues long. The germline V gene has CDR1 LNHDA and CDR2 SQIVND (reference sequence). V lost 7 bases, J lost 5 bases, and 8 bases lay in between. CDR3 in amino acids: CASTGETGELFF. CDR3 nucleotides: TGTGCCAGTACCGGGGAGACCGGGGAGCTGTTTTTT.

The V call is TRBV7-7, the J call TRBJ2-5; D unresolved. The J call may be faulty, since TRBJ2-7 better matches the DNA end. This CDR3 spans 13 amino acids. Germline values: CDR1 SSHAT, CDR2 FNYEAQ (reference sequence). The CDR3 here is CASSLGDSYEQYF. The DNA for the CDR3 is TGTGCCAGCAGCTTAGGGGACTCCTACGAGCAGTACTTC.

The gene calls are TRBV7-3 and TRBJ2-7, with D possibly being TRBD1 (6 bases). Germline V gene data show CDR1 as SGHTA and CDR2 as FQGTGA. Between the trimmed V and J ends, which lost 6 bases and 1 base, there was a span of 16 bases. The CDR3 consists of 15 residues. The CDR3 here is CASSLGTPPSYEQYF. The CDR3 DNA is TGTGCCAGCAGTCTTGGGACACCACCATCCTACGAGCAGTACTTC.

The chain carries TRBV13 and TRBJ2-5; 8 positions match TRBD1. In germline, CDR1 is PRHDT, CDR2 FYEKMQ (reference sequence). This CDR3 is 13 amino acids long. Trimming cost V 7 bases and J 3 bases; bases outside gene matches: 4. The chain's CDR3 is CASTKDREETQYF. The DNA of the CDR3 is TGTGCCAGCACCAAGGACAGGGAAGAGACCCAGTACTTC.

This clone has just one count. The rearrangement joins TRBV5-6 to TRBJ1-2; D not certain. The CDR3 has 13 amino acids. The V end lost 0 bases, the J end lost 5 bases, and 8 bases lay between the germline ends. Germline V gene lookup returns CDR1 SGHDT and CDR2 YYEEEE. The CDR3 coding sequence is TGTGCCAGCAGCTTGGCCAGAGGGTATGGCTACACCTTC. This encodes CASSLARGYGYTF.

The V call is TRBV7-2, the J call TRBJ2-5; 8 bases fit TRBD2. Gene TRBJ2-7 matches the end of the DNA better, so the J call may be wrong. The germline V gene encodes CDR1 SGHTA and CDR2 FQGNSA. The CDR3 is 18 amino acids. The CDR3 protein is CASSLTAGDSLGNYEQYF. CDR3 coding DNA: TGTGCCAGCAGCTTGACAGCGGGAGATTCCCTGGGAAACTACGAGCAGTACTTC.

This chain's CDR3 is CASSSASGRSTDTQYF. The CDR3 DNA is TGCGCCAGCAGCTCGGCTAGCGGGAGGAGTACAGATACGCAGTATTTT. The chain carries TRBV5-1 and TRBJ2-3; 11 bases align to TRBD2. This CDR3 has 16 residues. Unmatched junction bases numbered 6, after V lost 3 bases and J lost 3 bases. The germline CDR1 and CDR2 sequences are SGHRS and YFSETQ.

The chain is built from TRBV5-8 and TRBJ2-1; a weak D match, TRBD2 (5 bases). Germline values: CDR1 SGHTS, CDR2 YDEGEE. V lost 0 bases and J 6 bases, leaving 13 bases between the germline ends. The CDR3 runs to 15 residues. The CDR3 coding sequence is TGTGCCAGCAGCTTGGCCTCGGGGTCCCTCAATGAGCAGTTCTTC. Amino acid sequence: CASSLASGSLNEQFF.

The genes are TRBV19 and TRBJ2-1, with D maybe TRBD2 (6 bases). V shed 4 bases and J shed 4 bases, with 17 bases lying between them. The CDR3 extends over 16 amino acids. Germline assignment: CDR1 LNHDA and CDR2 SQIVND (reference sequence). This CDR3 is CASSNGMWEAYNEQFF. The CDR3 DNA reads TGTGCCAGTAGTAACGGAATGTGGGAGGCTTACAATGAGCAGTTCTTC.

Only one count was recorded for this clone. The chain couples TRBV5-5 to TRBJ2-7, with D perhaps matching TRBD2 (6 bases). This CDR3 contains 14 residues. Germline loops: CDR1 SGHKS, CDR2 YYEKEE (reference sequence). V was pared by 4 bases and J by 0 bases, with 11 bases between. CDR3 in amino acids: CASSPGVGSYEQYF. As DNA, the CDR3 is TGTGCCAGCAGCCCGGGGGTAGGCTCCTACGAGCAGTACTTC.

The chain couples TRBV15 to TRBJ1-2, with D unclear. The ends were cut back, 5 bases at V and 2 bases at J, with 18 bases in the middle. Germline values: CDR1 LNHNV, CDR2 YYDKDF (reference sequence). The CDR3 has 16 amino acids. CDR3 sequence: CATSPSGAIGNYGYTF. DNA of the CDR3: TGTGCCACCAGCCCTTCGGGAGCCATTGGGAACTATGGCTACACCTTC. The full variable domain, completed using reference TRBV15 and TRBJ1-2, is DAMVIQNPRYQVTQFGKPVTLSCSQTLNHNVMYWYQQKSSQAPKLLFHYYDKDFNNEADTPDNFQSRRPNTSFCFLDIRSPGLGDTAMYLCATSPSGAIGNYGYTFGSGTRLTVV.

The V call is TRBV30, the J call TRBJ1-2; D might be TRBD1 (5 bases). The ends were cut back, 1 base at V and 4 bases at J, with 10 bases in the middle. Germline CDR1 GTSNPN, CDR2 SVGIG (reference sequence). The CDR3 extends over 13 amino acids. CDR3 in DNA: TGTGCCTGGAGTGGCCTCGACAGCTATGGCTACACCTTC. Its protein is CAWSGLDSYGYTF.

V gene TRBV28 combines with J gene TRBJ2-5; TRBD2 aligns across 13 bases. V was pared by 4 bases and J by 3 bases, with 5 bases of the junction left unmatched. The CDR3 consists of 16 residues. Germline V gene lookup returns CDR1 MDHEN and CDR2 SYDVKM. The CDR3 reads CASSSLGTSGKETQYF. The CDR3 DNA sequence: TGTGCCAGCAGTTCCCTCGGGACTAGCGGGAAAGAGACCCAGTACTTC. The full variable domain, its missing parts supplied by reference TRBV28 and TRBJ2-5, is DVKVTQSSRYLVKRTGEKVFLECVQDMDHENMFWYRQDPGLGLRLIYFSYDVKMKEKGDIPEGYSVSREKKERFSLILESASTNQTSMYLCASSSLGTSGKETQYFGPGTRLLVL.

This clone was found a few times. The chain recombines TRBV9 with TRBJ2-1, with TRBD2 matching over 10 bases. The CDR3 has 20 residues. The V gene end was trimmed by 2 bases and the J gene end by 0 bases; junction bases not matched to a gene: 14. The V gene's germline CDR1 is SGDLS and CDR2 YYNGEE. CDR3 residues: CASSVPRLAGVRSSYNEQFF. CDR3 nucleotides: TGTGCCAGCAGCGTCCCTCGGCTAGCGGGAGTCCGGAGCTCCTACAATGAGCAGTTCTTC.

The rearrangement joins TRBV29-1 to TRBJ1-1; D may be TRBD1 (6 bases). This CDR3 spans 13 amino acids. Germline V gene data show CDR1 as SQVTM and CDR2 as ANQGSEA. The V gene lost 3 bases and the J gene lost 8 bases, with 16 bases spanning the gap. For the CDR3, the DNA is TGCAGCGTTGAGGGGGCGAGGGCATCCGAAGCTTTCTTT. Protein sequence: CSVEGARASEAFF.

The rearrangement joins TRBV5-1 to TRBJ1-2, with D possibly matching TRBD1 (6 bases). The CDR3 extends over 14 amino acids. Trimming pared 2 bases from V and 4 bases from J, leaving 12 bases between. The germline V gene encodes CDR1 SGHRS and CDR2 YFSETQ. CDR3 nucleotide sequence: TGCGCCAGCAGCTTCGAGGGGGGGACCTATGGCTACACCTTC. It encodes CASSFEGGTYGYTF.